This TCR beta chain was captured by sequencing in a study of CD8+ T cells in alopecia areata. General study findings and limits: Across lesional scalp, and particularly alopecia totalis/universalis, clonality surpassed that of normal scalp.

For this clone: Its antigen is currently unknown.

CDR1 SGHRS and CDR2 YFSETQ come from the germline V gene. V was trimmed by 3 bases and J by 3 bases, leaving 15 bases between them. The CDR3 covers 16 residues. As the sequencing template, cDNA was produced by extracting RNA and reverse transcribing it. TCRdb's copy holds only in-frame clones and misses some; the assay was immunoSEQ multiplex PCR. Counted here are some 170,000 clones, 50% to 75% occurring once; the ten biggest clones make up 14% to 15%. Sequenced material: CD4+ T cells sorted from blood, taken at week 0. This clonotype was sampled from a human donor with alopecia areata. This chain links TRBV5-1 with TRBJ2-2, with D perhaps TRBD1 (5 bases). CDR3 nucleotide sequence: TGCGCCAGCAGCTGGGGCAGGCGGCAGGACACCGGGGAGCTGTTTTTT. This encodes CASSWGRRQDTGELFF.